The 6 T cell receptor beta chains in this list originate from one sample, sequenced in a study of T cell repertoires in cytomegalovirus infection. What these receptors recognize is not known. TCRdb fed the reads into MiXCR, producing one record per CDR3 protein. The sample records tens of thousands of distinct CDR3 sequences, roughly a quarter being singletons. This material consisted of CD8+ T cells from cultured PBMCs, taken from culture after CMV antigen stimulation. These receptors all stem from a human donor in good health (CMV status not recorded). Some clones in this sample may be carry-over from other donors' samples.

This chain links TRBV4-3 with TRBJ2-1; D is perhaps TRBD1 (5 bases). The CDR3 extends over 13 amino acids. Germline loops: CDR1 LGHNA, CDR2 YSLEER. Trimming left V 1 base short and J 7 bases short, with 8 bases between. CDR3 nucleotides: TGCGCCAGCAGCCAAGCAGGGTGGAATGAGCAGTTCTTC. Translation gives CASSQAGWNEQFF.

This clonotype was detected once. The chain has TRBV28 and TRBJ1-2; 8 positions agree with TRBD1. CDR3 length: 15 residues. Germline-derived CDR1 and CDR2 are MDHEN and SYDVKM. Trimming took 5 bases from V and 6 from J; bases not matched to a gene: 11. Here the CDR3 DNA reads TGTGCCAGCAGTCCGGACAGGGAGGTAGATAATGGCTACACCTTC. It encodes CASSPDREVDNGYTF.

This clonotype was seen only a few times. The gene calls are TRBV6-6 and TRBJ1-1; 7 nucleotides agree with TRBD1. V lost 2 bases and J lost 11; bases outside the gene matches: 8. The CDR3 consists of 13 residues. Germline CDR1 MNHNY, CDR2 SVGAGI (reference sequence). Written as DNA, the CDR3 is TGTGCCAGCAGTTACAGAACAGGGGACGAGGCTTTCTTT. It yields the protein CASSYRTGDEAFF.

Concerning this clonotype itself: Since a much larger clone is just one base distant, this may be a read error. A read error is likely, as this CDR3 ends without the conserved phenylalanine or tryptophan. The V and J genes are TRBV19 and TRBJ2-1, with D possibly matching TRBD2 (6 bases). This CDR3 comprises 16 residues. Germline loops: CDR1 LNHDA, CDR2 SQIVND (reference sequence). With 4 bases removed from V and 0 bases from J, the gap between germline ends came to 13 bases. The CDR3, as DNA: TGTGCCAGTAGTACTTTAGCGGATAGCTCCTACAATGAGCAGTTCTCC. Its protein is CASSTLADSSYNEQFS.

The chain links TRBV5-5 to TRBJ1-2; the match to TRBD1 covers 7 bases. V gave up 9 bases and J gave up 3 bases; unmatched junction bases: 8. From germline, CDR1 is SGHKS and CDR2 YYEKEE (reference sequence). This CDR3 contains 13 residues. CDR3 amino acids: CANRLTGDYGYTF. CDR3 nucleotide sequence: TGTGCCAACAGACTTACAGGGGACTATGGCTACACCTTC.

This clonotype was found many times. The CDR3 DNA sequence: TGTGCCAGCAGCTATCCAGGTAACGAGCAGTACTTC. Its translation: CASSYPGNEQYF. The chain carries TRBV7-2 and TRBJ2-7; D call uncertain. Germline V CDR1 and CDR2: SGHTA, FQGNSA. The CDR3 has 12 amino acids. The V and J ends lost 4 bases and 5 bases respectively, with 9 bases between them.